This TCR beta chain derives from a study of control samples from healthy donors and cancer patients. Profiled with immunoSEQ multiplex PCR; TCRdb holds only in-frame clones, not every one. The profile covers around 80,000 clones, with around 92% appearing a single time and roughly a sixth taken by the ten largest. In germline, CDR1 is SGDLS, CDR2 YYNGEE. Deletions cut 4 bases from V and 4 bases from J, with 14 bases between. CDR3 length: 14 amino acids. The TCR sequence derives from a man aged 50-60 years in good health. Sequenced sample: blood. The chain joins TRBV9 to TRBJ1-2; D ambiguous. For the CDR3, the DNA is TGTGCCAGCAGCCTAGATCCCGTTGCCTATGGCTACACCTTC. It encodes CASSLDPVAYGYTF.